What follows describes a single T cell receptor (beta chain). Self-reported history from a screening survey and questionnaire set each donor's cohort. This entry comes from a study of blood T cell repertoires in COVID-19. Produced via immunoSEQ multiplex PCR; TCRdb's table is partial and in-frame only. In the table there are 150,000 or so clones, about nine tenths of which are singletons. The CDR3 is made up of 16 amino acids. V lost 1 base, J lost 0 bases, and 12 bases lay in between. The germline CDR1 and CDR2 sequences are SGHVS and FQNEAQ. The chain recombines TRBV7-8 with TRBJ1-1; D is unclear. The sequenced material came from PBMCs or T cells enriched from blood (not recorded which). The TCR was taken from a woman in her thirties or forties who had been exposed to COVID-19. The CDR3 protein is CASSLGSGLMNTEAFF. CDR3 DNA: TGTGCCAGCAGCTTAGGTTCCGGACTGATGAACACTGAAGCTTTCTTT.